Presented here are 17 T cell receptor beta chains from one specimen sequenced in a study of T cell responses to AZD1222 COVID-19 vaccine. TCRdb keeps only in-frame clones here, not all; method: immunoSEQ multiplex PCR. The sample lists more than 120,000 clones; 75% to 90% were seen once. The sequenced sample was peripheral blood, obtained 28 days after the second AZD1222 dose. These receptors all stem from an adult who received the AZD1222 COVID-19 vaccine.

The chain joins TRBV30 to TRBJ1-1, with 8 bases fitting TRBD1. The CDR3 length is 13 residues. Germline values: CDR1 GTSNPN, CDR2 SVGIG (reference sequence). The ends lost 4 bases at V and 4 bases at J; junction bases unmatched: 5. The CDR3 coding sequence is TGTGCCTGGACCAGGGGGCTGGGCACTGAAGCTTTCTTT. Residues: CAWTRGLGTEAFF.

This chain connects TRBV9 to TRBJ2-2; 9 bases are shared with TRBD2. Trimming cost V 0 bases and J 5 bases; bases outside gene matches: 11. Germline lookup yields CDR1 SGDLS and CDR2 YYNGEE. The CDR3 is 18 residues long. The CDR3 sequence is CASSVGLAGGPETGELFF. DNA of the CDR3: TGTGCCAGCAGCGTAGGACTCGCGGGGGGGCCGGAAACCGGGGAGCTGTTTTTT.

The V gene is TRBV10-3, the J gene TRBJ2-7, with D possibly being TRBD1 (5 bases). V was pared by 6 bases and J by 2 bases, with 8 bases between. There are 12 residues in the CDR3. Germline V gene sequence: CDR1 ENHRY, CDR2 SYGVKD. DNA for the CDR3: TGTGCCATCAGGGGGCCAGCCTACGAGCAGTACTTC. Amino acid sequence: CAIRGPAYEQYF.

The chain couples TRBV9 to TRBJ2-7; TRBD2 might be the D (5 bases). CDR3 length equals 13 residues. CDR1 and CDR2 from the germline V gene are SGDLS and YYNGEE. Trimming removed 0 bases at V and 7 bases at J, with 11 bases between. The CDR3 loop is CASSVDGVSEQYV. DNA of the CDR3: TGTGCCAGCAGCGTAGACGGGGTGTCGGAGCAGTACGTC.

The genes are TRBV19 and TRBJ1-5; 9 bases match TRBD1. CDR1 LNHDA and CDR2 SQIVND come from the germline V gene (reference sequence). The length of the CDR3 is 14 residues. V shed 9 bases, J shed 3 bases, and the junction held 6 bases outside the gene matches. The CDR3 region is CASRDRAPNQPQHF. CDR3 DNA sequence: TGTGCCAGCAGGGACAGGGCTCCCAATCAGCCCCAGCATTTT.

The V gene is TRBV2, the J gene TRBJ2-2; 7 bases are a match to TRBD1. This CDR3 has 16 amino acids. V lost 6 bases, J lost 1 base, and 8 bases stayed unmatched. In germline, CDR1 is SNHLY, CDR2 FYNNEI. CDR3 DNA: TGTGCCAGCAGCCGAGAGGGGGCCGTGAACACCGGGGAGCTGTTTTTT. Translated, it gives CASSREGAVNTGELFF. Together with reference TRBV2 and TRBJ2-2, the CDR3 gives the full variable domain: EPEVTQTPSHQVTQMGQEVILRCVPISNHLYFYWYRQILGQKVEFLVSFYNNEISEKSEIFDDQFSVERPDGSNFTLKIRSTKLEDSAMYFCASSREGAVNTGELFFGEGSRLTVL.

This chain uses TRBV6-5 with TRBJ1-6, with 9 nucleotides matching TRBD1. V trimming: 6 bases; J trimming: 2 bases; junction bases outside the gene matches: 2. This CDR3 region has 15 residues. Per germline, CDR1 MNHEY and CDR2 SVGAGI. The DNA for the CDR3 is TGTGCCAGCAGCCGGGACAGGGCCTATAATTCACCCCTCCACTTT. This codes for CASSRDRAYNSPLHF.

The V call is TRBV6-5, the J call TRBJ1-3; D is possibly TRBD1 (5 bases). CDR3 length: 15 amino acids. Germline V gives CDR1 MNHEY, CDR2 SVGAGI. Trimming left V 4 bases short and J 0 bases short, with 10 bases between. CDR3 bases: TGTGCCAGCAGTTCGACAGTATCCTCTGGAAACACCATATATTTT. It codes for CASSSTVSSGNTIYF.

The chain employs TRBV30 and TRBJ1-4, with 8 bases aligning to TRBD1. Germline CDR1 and CDR2: GTSNPN and SVGIG (reference sequence). J gave up 2 bases and V 0 bases, and 5 bases lay outside the gene matches. The length of the CDR3 is 16 residues. The CDR3: CAWSVDRGATNEKLFF. The CDR3 coding sequence is TGTGCCTGGAGTGTAGACAGGGGAGCGACTAATGAAAAACTGTTTTTT. Full variable domain (outside the CDR3, taken from reference TRBV30 and TRBJ1-4): SQTIHQWPATLVQPVGSPLSLECTVEGTSNPNLYWYRQAAGRGLQLLFYSVGIGQISSEVPQNLSASRPQDRQFILSSKKLLLSDSGFYLCAWSVDRGATNEKLFFGSGTQLSVL.

The gene calls are TRBV3-1 (or the pseudogene TRBV3-2) and TRBJ1-5; D is possibly TRBD1 (5 bases). The CDR3 covers 18 residues. Per the germline V gene, CDR1 is LGHDT and CDR2 is YNNKEL (reference sequence). V was clipped by 0 bases and J by 5 bases, with 20 bases between them. Here the CDR3 reads CASSQDPTGRGGDQPQHF. CDR3 sequence (DNA): TGTGCCAGCAGCCAAGATCCTACCGGTCGGGGAGGGGATCAGCCCCAGCATTTT.

The J gene is TRBJ1-3, the V gene TRBV19; the D is unclear. This CDR3 has 14 amino acids. V was cut by 5 bases and J by 1 base, with 9 bases left in between. Germline loops: CDR1 LNHDA, CDR2 SQIVND (reference sequence). CDR3 sequence reads: CASSPLSSGNTIYF. The CDR3 bases are TGTGCCAGTAGTCCCCTGTCTTCTGGAAACACCATATATTTT. The full variable domain, completed using reference TRBV19 and TRBJ1-3, is DGGITQSPKYLFRKEGQNVTLSCEQNLNHDAMYWYRQDPGQGLRLIYYSQIVNDFQKGDIAEGYSVSREKKESFPLTVTSAQKNPTAFYLCASSPLSSGNTIYFGEGSWLTVV.

This sequence joins TRBV5-4 and TRBJ2-1; tentative D call: TRBD2 (5 bases). The germline V gene encodes CDR1 SGHNT and CDR2 YYREEE (reference sequence). This CDR3 has 15 amino acids. V gave up 3 bases and J gave up 2 bases, with 12 bases separating them. CDR3 sequence reads: CASSSVGGPYNEQFF. DNA of the CDR3: TGTGCCAGCAGCTCGGTGGGCGGGCCCTACAATGAGCAGTTCTTC. The variable domain in full, with the rest retrieved from reference TRBV5-4 and TRBJ2-1, is ETGVTQSPTHLIKTRGQQVTLRCSSQSGHNTVSWYQQALGQGPQFIFQYYREEENGRGNFPPRFSGLQFPNYSSELNVNALELDDSALYLCASSSVGGPYNEQFFGPGTRLTVL.

V is TRBV7-2 and J is TRBJ2-7; unclear D gene. Germline V gene sequence: CDR1 SGHTA, CDR2 FQGNSA. Trimming removed 0 bases from V and 3 bases from J, with 9 bases in between. This CDR3 contains 14 residues. The CDR3 is CASSLAWTNYEQYF. The CDR3 region has the DNA TGTGCCAGCAGCTTAGCTTGGACGAACTACGAGCAGTACTTC.

The chain joins TRBV29-1 to TRBJ1-2; 7 bases line up with TRBD1. Germline V gives CDR1 SQVTM, CDR2 ANQGSEA. With 4 bases clipped from V and 8 bases from J, the junction kept 4 bases outside the gene matches. The CDR3 runs to 11 residues. The CDR3 reads CSVARGEGYTF. The CDR3 region has the DNA TGCAGCGTTGCCAGGGGGGAGGGCTACACCTTC.

This chain joins TRBV7-2 and TRBJ1-5; D uncertain. Germline-derived CDR1 and CDR2 are SGHTA and FQGNSA. The germline V and J ends were trimmed by 4 bases and 2 bases, with 12 bases remaining between them. The CDR3 length is 15 residues. Written as DNA, the CDR3 is TGTGCCAGCAGCTACGCGCCGATGGGCAATCAGCCCCAGCATTTT. This codes for CASSYAPMGNQPQHF.

The chain has TRBV5-1 and TRBJ1-5; weak D call: TRBD1 (6 bases). The CDR3 sequence is 13 residues long. CDR1 and CDR2 (germline): SGHRS, YFSETQ. The V end was cut by 3 bases, the J end by 5 bases, with 9 bases between. The CDR3 protein is CASSSQGDQPQHF. The CDR3 DNA reads TGCGCCAGCAGCTCACAGGGAGATCAGCCCCAGCATTTT.

This chain joins TRBV7-2 and TRBJ1-3; the D is unclear. The CDR3 is 14 amino acids. The ends were cut back, 5 bases at V and 9 bases at J, with 17 bases in the middle. The germline V gene encodes CDR1 SGHTA and CDR2 FQGNSA. In nucleotides, the CDR3 is TGTGCCAGCAGCCCCGTCCTGACTCGAGGCACCATATATTTT. Protein sequence: CASSPVLTRGTIYF.